The next 21 T cell receptor beta chains were all read from a single sample in a study of shared clonotypes between healthy human individuals. TCRdb keeps only in-frame clones here, not all; method: immunoSEQ multiplex PCR. The sample contains some 2,400,000 clones, almost 96% of which appear only once. Sequencing used naive CD4+ T cells sorted from blood. Subset noted: CD45RA+ positively selected. The receptors come from a young man in good health.

A single count supports this clone. This CDR3 is also generated by other DNA sequences in the sample. The CDR3 DNA reads TGTGCCAGCAGCTTAGCCGATAACACTGAAGCTTTCTTT. This codes for CASSLADNTEAFF. V and J are TRBV7-9 and TRBJ1-1; D remains ambiguous. The germline gives CDR1 SEHNR, CDR2 FQNEAQ (reference sequence). The V end lost 0 bases, the J end lost 2 bases, and 4 bases lay between the germline ends. This CDR3 region has 13 residues.

The CDR3 region has the DNA TGTGCCAGCAGCAAATACGGACAGGACAGGGAGGATGGCTACACCTTC. Translated: CASSKYGQDREDGYTF. The genes are TRBV21-1 and TRBJ1-2; the table's D gene call, TRBD1, was not cross checked with the DNA. TRBV21-1 is designated a pseudogene. This CDR3 has 16 amino acids.

In DNA, the CDR3 is TGTGCCAGCAGTCGGGGACTAGCGGGAGGAGGAGAGACCCAGTACTTC. Translation gives CASSRGLAGGGETQYF. This chain links TRBV28 with TRBJ2-5, with 15 bases aligning to TRBD2. Germline V gene sequence: CDR1 MDHEN, CDR2 SYDVKM. V lost 5 bases and J lost 4; bases outside the gene matches: 5. The CDR3 runs 16 residues. Full variable domain (rest looked up from reference TRBV28 and TRBJ2-5): DVKVTQSSRYLVKRTGEKVFLECVQDMDHENMFWYRQDPGLGLRLIYFSYDVKMKEKGDIPEGYSVSREKKERFSLILESASTNQTSMYLCASSRGLAGGGETQYFGPGTRLLVL.

On this clone: In the same sample, other DNA sequences code for this CDR3. The chain links TRBV18 to TRBJ2-7; D may match TRBD1 or TRBD2 (5 bases each). The length of the CDR3 is 14 residues. Germline V lookup: CDR1 KGHSH, CDR2 LQKENI. Trimming pared 3 bases from V and 2 bases from J, leaving 11 bases between. Here the CDR3 DNA reads TGTGCCAGCTCACCGGAGACGGGACCCTACGAGCAGTACTTC. This gives the protein CASSPETGPYEQYF.

Comment on this clone: Other DNA sequences from this sample encode an identical CDR3 as well. This chain uses TRBV28 with TRBJ1-5, with D uncertain. Between the trimmed V and J ends, which lost 2 bases and 1 base, there was a span of 3 bases. The CDR3 runs to 13 residues. CDR1 is MDHEN and CDR2 is SYDVKM in the germline V gene. CDR3 coding DNA: TGTGCCAGCAGTTTAGGCAGCAATCAGCCCCAGCATTTT. Translation gives CASSLGSNQPQHF.

The chain joins TRBV29-1 to TRBJ1-3; D is unresolved. Germline V gene lookup returns CDR1 SQVTM and CDR2 ANQGSEA. There are 13 residues in the CDR3. In DNA form, the CDR3 reads TGCGGCGCCCGTGAGCCCGCTGGAAACACCATATATTTT. It is translated as CGAREPAGNTIYF.

In this sample, this clone turned up once. The chain combines TRBV5-6 with TRBJ1-3, with 9 nucleotides matching TRBD1. V was clipped by 4 bases and J by 0 bases; unmatched bases: 8. CDR1 and CDR2 from the germline V gene are SGHDT and YYEEEE. The CDR3 sequence is 17 residues long. The CDR3 here is CASSLGTGRFSGNTIYF. DNA of the CDR3: TGTGCCAGCAGCCTAGGGACAGGGAGGTTCTCTGGAAACACCATATATTTT. The variable domain in full, with the rest retrieved from reference TRBV5-6 and TRBJ1-3, is DAGVTQSPTHLIKTRGQQVTLRCSPKSGHDTVSWYQQALGQGPQFIFQYYEEEERQRGNFPDRFSGHQFPNYSSELNVNALLLGDSALYLCASSLGTGRFSGNTIYFGEGSWLTVV.

This sequence joins TRBV2 and TRBJ2-3; D not resolved. Germline V gives CDR1 SNHLY, CDR2 FYNNEI. V was cut by 7 bases and J by 2 bases, with 13 bases left in between. The CDR3 extends over 14 amino acids. CDR3 sequence (DNA): TGTGCCAGCACCCGTCAACGGGCCACAGATACGCAGTATTTT. Its translation is CASTRQRATDTQYF.

The V call is TRBV28, the J call TRBJ2-5; 13 bases are shared with TRBD2. Per the germline V gene, CDR1 is MDHEN and CDR2 is SYDVKM. The CDR3 spans 16 residues. V lost 6 bases and J lost 4; bases outside the gene matches: 8. CDR3 loop: CASSSLAGGPRETQYF. The CDR3 region has the DNA TGTGCCAGCAGCTCACTAGCGGGGGGGCCGCGAGAGACCCAGTACTTC.

This chain connects TRBV5-1 to TRBJ2-3; 9 bases are shared with TRBD2. With 2 bases clipped from V and 5 bases from J, the junction kept 6 bases outside the gene matches. The CDR3 length is 15 residues. Germline CDR1 and CDR2: SGHRS and YFSETQ. CDR3 region: CASSFSGSREDTQYF. DNA of the CDR3: TGCGCCAGCAGCTTTAGCGGGAGCAGGGAAGATACGCAGTATTTT.

The chain uses TRBV2 and TRBJ1-1; D unclear. The CDR3 sequence is 11 residues long. V shed 8 bases and J shed 8 bases, with 12 bases lying between them. Germline V gene lookup returns CDR1 SNHLY and CDR2 FYNNEI. The CDR3 here is CASYYHGEAFF. In DNA, the CDR3 is TGTGCCAGCTATTACCACGGGGAAGCTTTCTTT. Using reference TRBV2 and TRBJ1-1 for the parts outside the CDR3, the full variable domain is EPEVTQTPSHQVTQMGQEVILRCVPISNHLYFYWYRQILGQKVEFLVSFYNNEISEKSEIFDDQFSVERPDGSNFTLKIRSTKLEDSAMYFCASYYHGEAFFGQGTRLTVV.

The chain carries TRBV13 and TRBJ2-2; D ambiguous. V was shortened by 3 bases and J by 3 bases, with 8 bases between the two germline ends. The germline CDR1 and CDR2 sequences are PRHDT and FYEKMQ (reference sequence). This CDR3 has 14 residues. This chain's CDR3 is CASSFRSDTGELFF. In DNA form, the CDR3 reads TGTGCCAGCAGCTTTCGGTCCGACACCGGGGAGCTGTTTTTT.

This clone was picked up one time. The V call is TRBV27, the J call TRBJ1-1, with D maybe TRBD1 (5 bases). Looked up from germline, CDR1 is MNHEY and CDR2 is SMNVEV (reference sequence). Trimming shortened V by 3 bases and J by 4 bases, and 6 bases separated the two germline ends. The CDR3 covers 12 residues. The CDR3 DNA sequence: TGTGCCAGCAGTTTGGGGCCCACTGAAGCTTTCTTT. Translated, it gives CASSLGPTEAFF.

The V and J genes are TRBV27 and TRBJ1-3; D ambiguous. CDR3 length equals 16 residues. CDR1 is MNHEY, CDR2 SMNVEV, per germline (reference sequence). The ends were cut back, 5 bases at V and 4 bases at J, with 18 bases in the middle. In DNA, the CDR3 is TGTGCCAGCAGTCGTGTATCGGGGAATAGCGGAAACACCATATATTTT. Translating gives CASSRVSGNSGNTIYF.

On this clone itself: Distinct nucleotide sequences in the sample also encode this CDR3. This rearrangement joins TRBV5-1 to TRBJ2-7; TRBD1 is a possible D gene (5 bases). The CDR3 is made up of 14 amino acids. CDR1 SGHRS and CDR2 YFSETQ come from the germline V gene. Trimming stripped 0 bases from V and 2 bases from J, with 9 bases between. The CDR3, as DNA: TGCGCCAGCAGCTTGGAAGCGACAGCCTACGAGCAGTACTTC. It translates to CASSLEATAYEQYF.

The CDR3 bases are TGTGCCAGCAGCCGACTAGCGGGAGTGAACTACAATGAGCAGTTCTTC. It is translated as CASSRLAGVNYNEQFF. The rearrangement joins TRBV7-2 to TRBJ2-1; the match to TRBD2 covers 12 bases. This CDR3 is 16 amino acids long. Germline V lookup: CDR1 SGHTA, CDR2 FQGNSA. J lost 3 bases, V lost 5 bases, and 5 bases had no gene match.

The DNA of the CDR3 is TGTGCCAGCAGCTCGTTGACAGCATCCTACGAGCAGTACTTC. This encodes CASSSLTASYEQYF. The rearrangement links TRBV11-2 to TRBJ2-7; TRBD1 is a possible D gene (5 bases). The V gene lost 4 bases and the J gene lost 1 base, with 11 bases spanning the gap. Germline CDR1 reads SGHAT; CDR2 reads FQNNGV. The CDR3 is made up of 14 amino acids.

This chain links TRBV28 with TRBJ1-2, with TRBD1 matching over 7 bases. The CDR3 has 16 residues. Per the germline V gene, CDR1 is MDHEN and CDR2 is SYDVKM. Losses at the gene ends were 4 bases for V and 4 bases for J; bases not matched to a gene: 12. This chain's CDR3 is CASSYKNRQGGYGYTF. For the CDR3, the DNA is TGTGCCAGCAGTTACAAAAACCGACAGGGTGGCTATGGCTACACCTTC.

This chain joins TRBV10-3 and TRBJ1-1; 7 nucleotides agree with TRBD1. Unmatched junction bases numbered 7, after V lost 3 bases and J lost 0 bases. The CDR3 is 16 amino acids. The V gene's germline CDR1 is ENHRY and CDR2 SYGVKD. The CDR3: CAISDSRTGMNTEAFF. DNA of the CDR3: TGTGCCATCAGTGATTCCCGGACAGGAATGAACACTGAAGCTTTCTTT.

The V and J genes are TRBV28 and TRBJ1-1, with a weak D call TRBD1 (6 bases). Germline V gene lookup returns CDR1 MDHEN and CDR2 SYDVKM. Trimming took off 6 bases at V and 7 bases at J, with 21 bases between the two ends. The CDR3 consists of 15 residues. For the CDR3, the DNA is TGTGCCAGCAGAGACGGGAGCACAGGGACGGTTGAAGCTTTCTTT. Protein product: CASRDGSTGTVEAFF. Looking up the rest from reference TRBV28 and TRBJ1-1 gives the full variable domain: DVKVTQSSRYLVKRTGEKVFLECVQDMDHENMFWYRQDPGLGLRLIYFSYDVKMKEKGDIPEGYSVSREKKERFSLILESASTNQTSMYLCASRDGSTGTVEAFFGQGTRLTVV.

About this clone itself: Other nucleotide sequences from this sample produce the same CDR3. This chain joins TRBV6-6 and TRBJ2-7; 9 nucleotides line up with TRBD1. With 6 bases clipped from V and 0 bases from J, the junction kept 3 bases outside the gene matches. CDR1 is MNHNY and CDR2 is SVGAGI in the germline V gene (reference sequence). This CDR3 is built from 14 residues. In DNA, the CDR3 is TGTGCCAGCAGCCAGGGACAGGGCTCCTACGAGCAGTACTTC. Translated: CASSQGQGSYEQYF.